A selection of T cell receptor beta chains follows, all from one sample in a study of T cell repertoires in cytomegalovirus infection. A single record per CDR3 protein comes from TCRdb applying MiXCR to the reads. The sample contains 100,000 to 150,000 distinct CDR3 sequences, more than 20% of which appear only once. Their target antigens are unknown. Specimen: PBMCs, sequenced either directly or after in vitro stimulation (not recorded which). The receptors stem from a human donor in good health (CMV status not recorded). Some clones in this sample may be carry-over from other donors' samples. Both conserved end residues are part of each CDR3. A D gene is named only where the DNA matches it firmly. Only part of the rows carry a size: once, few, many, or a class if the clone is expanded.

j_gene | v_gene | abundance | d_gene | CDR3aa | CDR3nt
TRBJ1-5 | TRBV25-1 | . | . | CASTSGAGPQHF | TGTGCCAGCACCTCAGGGGCAGGGCCCCAGCATTTT
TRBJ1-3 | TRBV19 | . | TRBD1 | CASNVQGALGNTIYF | TGTGCCAGCAACGTCCAGGGGGCGCTTGGAAACACCATATATTTT
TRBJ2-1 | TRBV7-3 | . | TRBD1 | CASSLGQTNEQFF | TGTGCCAGCAGCTTGGGACAGACAAATGAGCAGTTCTTC
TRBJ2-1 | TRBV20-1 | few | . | CSAISAGTFHEQFF | TGCAGTGCTATCTCGGCGGGAACCTTCCATGAGCAGTTCTTC
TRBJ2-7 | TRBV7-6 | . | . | CASSLAVIDYEQYF | TGTGCCAGCAGCTTAGCTGTCATTGACTACGAGCAGTACTTC
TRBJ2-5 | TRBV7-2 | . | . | CASSLDAAQYF | TGTGCCAGCAGCTTAGACGCGGCCCAGTACTTC
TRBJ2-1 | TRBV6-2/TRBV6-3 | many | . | CASLGGPSYNEQFF | TGTGCCAGCCTTGGAGGACCATCCTACAATGAGCAGTTCTTC
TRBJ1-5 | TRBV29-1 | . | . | CSVESGLNQPQHF | TGCAGCGTTGAATCAGGGCTCAATCAGCCCCAGCATTTT
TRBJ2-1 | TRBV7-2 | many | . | CASSSYLENEQFF | TGTGCCAGCAGCTCTTATTTAGAAAATGAGCAGTTCTTC
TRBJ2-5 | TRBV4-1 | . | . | CASSQLGAETQYF | TGCGCCAGCAGCCAGCTAGGGGCTGAGACCCAGTACTTC
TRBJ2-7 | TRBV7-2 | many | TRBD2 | CASSLQSSGSGYEQYF | TGTGCCAGCAGCTTACAATCTAGCGGGAGTGGGTACGAGCAGTACTTC
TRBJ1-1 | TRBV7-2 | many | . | CASSADRNTEAFF | TGTGCCAGCAGCGCGGACCGGAACACTGAAGCTTTCTTT
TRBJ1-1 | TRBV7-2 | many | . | CASSLAHGNGEAFF | TGTGCCAGCAGCTTAGCGCACGGTAACGGTGAAGCTTTCTTT
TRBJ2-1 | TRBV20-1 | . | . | CSARDRWRGEQFF | TGCAGTGCTAGAGATAGGTGGAGGGGGGAGCAGTTCTTC
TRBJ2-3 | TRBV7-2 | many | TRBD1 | CASSLVGTGVDTQYF | TGTGCCAGCAGCTTAGTTGGGACAGGGGTGGATACGCAGTATTTT
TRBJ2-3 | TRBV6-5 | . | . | CASSYGYSITDTQYF | TGTGCCAGCAGTTACGGGTATTCGATCACAGATACGCAGTATTTT
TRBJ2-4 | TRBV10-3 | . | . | CAISEGDGRNIQYF | TGTGCCATCAGTGAAGGGGACGGGAGAAACATTCAGTACTTC
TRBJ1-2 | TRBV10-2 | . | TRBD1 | CASSYQGAYGYTF | TGCGCCAGCAGTTACCAGGGGGCCTATGGCTACACCTTC
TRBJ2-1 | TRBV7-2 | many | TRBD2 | CASSLLAGGLNEQFF | TGTGCCAGCAGCTTACTAGCGGGAGGCCTCAATGAGCAGTTCTTC
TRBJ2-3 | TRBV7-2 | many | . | CASSLSWTGTDTQYF | TGTGCCAGCAGCTTATCCTGGACAGGCACAGATACGCAGTATTTT
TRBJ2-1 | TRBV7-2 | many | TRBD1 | CASSSPNDREKTGSYNEQFF | TGTGCCAGCAGCTCCCCCAACGACAGGGAGAAAACAGGCTCCTACAATGAGCAGTTCTTC
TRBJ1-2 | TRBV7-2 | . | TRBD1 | CASSDSGTGYGYTF | TGTGCCAGCAGCGACTCCGGGACAGGGTATGGCTACACCTTC
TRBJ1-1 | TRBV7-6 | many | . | CASSRQTMNTEAFF | TGTGCCAGCAGCCGACAGACCATGAACACTGAAGCTTTCTTT
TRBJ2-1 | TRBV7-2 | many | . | CASSLGGGSYNEQFF | TGTGCCAGCAGCTTAGGCGGAGGGAGTTACAATGAGCAGTTCTTC
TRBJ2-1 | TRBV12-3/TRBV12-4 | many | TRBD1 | CASSPTRVSGTGGNEQFF | TGTGCCAGCAGTCCAACCCGCGTATCCGGGACAGGGGGCAATGAGCAGTTCTTC
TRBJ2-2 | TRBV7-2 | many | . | CASSFQANTGELFF | TGTGCCAGCAGCTTCCAGGCCAACACCGGGGAGCTGTTTTTT
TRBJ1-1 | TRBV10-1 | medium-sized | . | CASSESIVSEAFF | TGCGCCAGCAGTGAGTCTATCGTATCTGAAGCTTTCTTT
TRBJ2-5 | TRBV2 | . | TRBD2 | CASSDGTSGPQETQYF | TGTGCCAGCAGTGACGGGACTAGCGGGCCCCAAGAGACCCAGTACTTC
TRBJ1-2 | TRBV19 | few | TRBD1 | CASKDRDYGYTF | TGTGCCAGTAAGGACAGGGACTATGGCTACACCTTC
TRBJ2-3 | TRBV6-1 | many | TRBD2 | CASRGLAGGEDTQYF | TGTGCCAGCAGAGGACTAGCGGGCGGTGAAGATACGCAGTATTTT
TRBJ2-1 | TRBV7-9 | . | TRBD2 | CASSPRLAGVFTEQFF | TGTGCCAGCAGCCCCCGACTAGCGGGGGTGTTCACTGAGCAGTTCTTC
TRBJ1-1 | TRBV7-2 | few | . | CASSLEGFGEAFF | TGTGCCAGCAGCTTAGAGGGTTTCGGTGAAGCTTTCTTT
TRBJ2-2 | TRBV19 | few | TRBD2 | CASSTGLAGENTGELFF | TGTGCCAGTAGTACGGGACTAGCGGGAGAAAACACCGGGGAGCTGTTTTTT
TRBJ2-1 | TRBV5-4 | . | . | CASSLANDNEQFF | TGTGCCAGCAGCTTGGCGAACGACAATGAGCAGTTCTTC
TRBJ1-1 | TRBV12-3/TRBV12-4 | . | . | CASSLSRGSTEAFF | TGTGCCAGCAGTTTGTCCCGGGGGAGCACTGAAGCTTTCTTT
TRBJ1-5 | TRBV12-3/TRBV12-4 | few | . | CASSSIGGPNQPQHF | TGTGCCAGCAGTTCAATAGGGGGTCCCAATCAGCCCCAGCATTTT
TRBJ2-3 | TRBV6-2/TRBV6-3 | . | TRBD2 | CASSPTGRLARGTDTQYF | TGTGCCAGCAGTCCCACGGGTCGACTAGCAAGAGGCACAGATACGCAGTATTTT
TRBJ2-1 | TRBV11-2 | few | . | CASSPWGSYNEQFF | TGTGCCAGCAGCCCCTGGGGTTCCTACAATGAGCAGTTCTTC
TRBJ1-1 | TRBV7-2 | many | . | CASSLGTVLNTEAFF | TGTGCCAGCAGCTTAGGGACGGTACTGAACACTGAAGCTTTCTTT
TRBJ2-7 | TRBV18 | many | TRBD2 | CASSPLTGGSHYEQYF | TGTGCCAGCTCACCCTTGACGGGGGGGTCCCACTACGAGCAGTACTTC
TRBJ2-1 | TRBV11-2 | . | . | CASSWRTLLTGIMRDQTYNEQFF | TGTGCCAGCAGCTGGCGGACGTTATTGACAGGGATTATGCGGGACCAAACCTACAATGAGCAGTTCTTC
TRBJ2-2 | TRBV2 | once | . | CASSGRKANTGELFF | TGTGCCAGCAGTGGCCGGAAAGCGAACACCGGGGAGCTGTTTTTT
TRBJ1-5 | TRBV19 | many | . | CASSIVEHQPQHF | TGTGCCAGTAGTATAGTCGAGCATCAGCCCCAGCATTTT
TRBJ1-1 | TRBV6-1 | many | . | CASSPRGRIPGAEAFF | TGTGCCAGCAGTCCGCGGGGACGGATTCCCGGGGCTGAAGCTTTCTTT
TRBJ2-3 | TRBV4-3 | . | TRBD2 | CASSPGLAGAGDTQYF | TGCGCCAGCAGCCCGGGACTAGCGGGAGCAGGCGATACGCAGTATTTT
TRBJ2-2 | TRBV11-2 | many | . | CASSRSGVPRTGELFF | TGTGCCAGCAGCCGATCCGGGGTACCGAGAACCGGGGAGCTGTTTTTT
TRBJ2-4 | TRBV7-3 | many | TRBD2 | CASSFVGRKTSGPNIQYF | TGTGCCAGCAGCTTCGTGGGGCGTAAGACTAGCGGTCCAAACATTCAGTACTTC
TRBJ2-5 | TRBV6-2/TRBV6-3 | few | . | CASSYVRTKTQYF | TGTGCCAGCAGCTATGTCAGGACTAAGACCCAGTACTTC
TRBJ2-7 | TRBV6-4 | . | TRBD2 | CASSVRAGVNEQYF | TGTGCCAGCAGTGTTAGGGCGGGAGTAAACGAGCAGTACTTC
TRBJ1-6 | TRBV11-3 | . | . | CASSLDQTGSSYNSPLHF | TGTGCCAGCAGCTTAGATCAAACCGGGAGCTCCTATAATTCACCCCTCCACTTT
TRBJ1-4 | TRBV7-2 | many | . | CASSLGAGPATNEKLFF | TGTGCCAGCAGCTTAGGAGCAGGCCCTGCAACTAATGAAAAACTGTTTTTT
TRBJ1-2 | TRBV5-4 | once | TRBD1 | CASSLLGQGYTF | TGTGCCAGCAGCTTGCTAGGACAGGGGTACACCTTC
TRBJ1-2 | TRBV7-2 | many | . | CASSLATGIVGYTF | TGTGCCAGCAGCTTAGCTACAGGGATCGTTGGCTACACCTTC
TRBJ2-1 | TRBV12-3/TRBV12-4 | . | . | CASSFYPQYNEQFF | TGTGCCAGCAGTTTTTACCCGCAGTACAATGAGCAGTTCTTC
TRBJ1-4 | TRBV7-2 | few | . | CASSLGGLTGEKLFF | TGTGCCAGCAGCTTAGGAGGATTGACAGGCGAAAAACTGTTTTTT